Below are 28 T cell receptor beta chains sequenced from a single sample in a study of shared clonotypes between healthy human individuals. TCRdb keeps only in-frame clones here, not all; method: immunoSEQ multiplex PCR. The table includes more than 500,000 clones, about 96% detected once. Sequences were obtained from naive CD4+ T cells sorted from blood. The subset: CD45RA+ positively selected. The receptor source for this set is a woman aged 25 to 39 in good health.

V and J are TRBV5-1 and TRBJ2-2; D possibly corresponds to TRBD1 (6 bases). CDR1 is SGHRS and CDR2 is YFSETQ in the germline V gene. V was clipped by 3 bases and J by 2 bases, with 14 bases between them. The CDR3 is made up of 16 amino acids. In nucleotides, the CDR3 is TGCGCCAGCAGCTCCCTGGCAGGGGTAAACACCGGGGAGCTGTTTTTT. It yields the protein CASSSLAGVNTGELFF.

This clone was recorded only once. This chain connects TRBV7-9 to TRBJ1-1; 10 nucleotides agree with TRBD1. Germline V gene sequence: CDR1 SEHNR, CDR2 FQNEAQ (reference sequence). The CDR3 contains 14 residues. Trimming removed 6 bases from V and 4 bases from J; junction bases left unmatched: 5. The CDR3 loop reads CASSWRTGGTEAFF. For the CDR3, the DNA is TGTGCCAGCAGTTGGCGGACAGGGGGCACTGAAGCTTTCTTT. Using reference TRBV7-9 and TRBJ1-1 for the parts outside the CDR3, the full variable domain is DTGVSQNPRHKITKRGQNVTFRCDPISEHNRLYWYRQTLGQGPEFLTYFQNEAQLEKSRLLSDRFSAERPKGSFSTLEIQRTEQGDSAMYLCASSWRTGGTEAFFGQGTRLTVV.

Notes on this clone: The sample holds other DNA sequences that translate to the same CDR3. The chain links TRBV5-1 to TRBJ1-1; 11 bases agree with TRBD1. This CDR3 has 15 residues. Germline V lookup: CDR1 SGHRS, CDR2 YFSETQ. V trimming: 4 bases; J trimming: 0 bases; junction bases outside the gene matches: 2. The CDR3 DNA reads TGCGCCAGCAGCCCGGGACAGGGGGTGAACACTGAAGCTTTCTTT. Translation: CASSPGQGVNTEAFF.

The chain recombines TRBV11-2 with TRBJ2-1, with 10 bases fitting TRBD2. Germline lookup yields CDR1 SGHAT and CDR2 FQNNGV. This CDR3 has 16 amino acids. Germline trimming cut 6 bases from V and 5 bases from J; bases unmatched to any gene: 10. CDR3 nucleotides: TGTGCCAGCAGAAAAATAGCGGGAGGCTATGACAATGAGCAGTTCTTC. It yields the protein CASRKIAGGYDNEQFF.

The CDR3 bases are TGTGCCAGCAGCCTTAGGGGACTAGCGGGGGGCCCCACCTACGAGCAGTACTTC. Translation gives CASSLRGLAGGPTYEQYF. V gene TRBV7-2 combines with J gene TRBJ2-7; TRBD2 aligns across 15 bases. Germline values: CDR1 SGHTA, CDR2 FQGNSA. This CDR3 is built from 18 residues. The V segment lost 5 bases and the J segment 2 bases; nucleotides outside the gene matches: 10.

This chain joins TRBV2 and TRBJ2-5, with a possible D match to TRBD2 (5 bases). CDR3 length: 14 residues. Germline V lookup: CDR1 SNHLY, CDR2 FYNNEI. V lost 2 bases and J lost 2, with 9 bases in between. Written as DNA, the CDR3 is TGTGCCAGCAGTGAAATTAGCGTACAAGAGACCCAGTACTTC. This sequence encodes CASSEISVQETQYF.

The chain is built from TRBV12-1 and TRBJ1-2; the table names TRBD1, a call not compared with the DNA. TRBV12-1 is flagged as a pseudogene. This CDR3 has 14 amino acids. CDR3 sequence (DNA): TGTGCCAGCAGCTTTGTCGACAGGGGTTATGGCTACACCTTC. Translation gives CASSFVDRGYGYTF.

The gene calls are TRBV7-2 and TRBJ1-2; no reliable D call. Deletions cut 2 bases from V and 8 bases from J, with 6 bases between. CDR1 is SGHTA, CDR2 FQGNSA, per germline. The CDR3 loop spans 11 amino acids. In nucleotides, the CDR3 is TGTGCCAGCAGCTTATTCGGGGGCTACACCTTC. It translates to CASSLFGGYTF.

The chain combines TRBV5-4 with TRBJ2-7, with 13 bases fitting TRBD2. The CDR3 sequence is 15 residues long. V shed 3 bases and J 9 bases; nucleotides not matched to a gene: 9. CDR1 and CDR2 from the germline V gene are SGHNT and YYREEE (reference sequence). The DNA for the CDR3 is TGTGCCAGCAGCTCTACTACTAGCGGGAGGGCGAGGCAGTACTTC. Translating gives CASSSTTSGRARQYF. Looking up the rest from reference TRBV5-4 and TRBJ2-7 gives the full variable domain: ETGVTQSPTHLIKTRGQQVTLRCSSQSGHNTVSWYQQALGQGPQFIFQYYREEENGRGNFPPRFSGLQFPNYSSELNVNALELDDSALYLCASSSTTSGRARQYFGPGTRLTVT.

The chain recombines TRBV18 with TRBJ1-2; 9 nucleotides agree with TRBD1. Germline V lookup: CDR1 KGHSH, CDR2 LQKENI. J lost 3 bases, V lost 6 bases, and 14 bases had no gene match. The CDR3 has 17 residues. The DNA for the CDR3 is TGTGCCAGCTCCCCCGGGACAGGGAACTATAATGACTATGGCTACACCTTC. Its protein is CASSPGTGNYNDYGYTF.

This chain joins TRBV6-1 and TRBJ2-4, with a possible D match to TRBD1 (5 bases). Germline V gives CDR1 MNHNS, CDR2 SASEGT. The V end was cut by 4 bases, the J end by 13 bases, with 20 bases between. The CDR3 runs 14 residues. The CDR3: CASSGNPYTGLQYF. The CDR3 DNA reads TGTGCCAGCAGTGGTAATCCGTACACAGGCCTACAGTACTTC.

This chain links TRBV18 with TRBJ1-2, with TRBD1 matching over 11 bases. Trimming took 0 bases from V and 3 from J; bases not matched to a gene: 3. CDR1 is KGHSH and CDR2 is LQKENI in the germline V gene. The CDR3 consists of 16 residues. As DNA, the CDR3 is TGTGCCAGCTCACCACCTTCGGGACAGGGGGACTATGGCTACACCTTC. It translates to CASSPPSGQGDYGYTF.

J is TRBJ1-3 and V is TRBV11-2; no clear D. The V gene lost 5 bases and the J gene lost 1 base, with 9 bases spanning the gap. Germline V CDR1 and CDR2: SGHAT, FQNNGV. The CDR3 runs to 14 residues. The CDR3 region has the DNA TGTGCCAGCAGCCGCCCGGGATCTGGAAACACCATATATTTT. This gives the protein CASSRPGSGNTIYF.

The CDR3 DNA follows: TGTGCCAGCTCATTGACCTCCGGGACCGAGACTATCTATGGCTACACCTTC. It encodes CASSLTSGTETIYGYTF. The chain has TRBV18 and TRBJ1-2, with D possibly TRBD1 on 5 matching bases. The V end lost 5 bases, the J end lost 4 bases, and 23 bases lay between the germline ends. The length of the CDR3 is 17 residues. CDR1 and CDR2 from the germline V gene are KGHSH and LQKENI. The full variable domain, completed using reference TRBV18 and TRBJ1-2, is NAGVMQNPRHLVRRRGQEARLRCSPMKGHSHVYWYRQLPEEGLKFMVYLQKENIIDESGMPKERFSAEFPKEGPSILRIQQVVRGDSAAYFCASSLTSGTETIYGYTFGSGTRLTVV.

The CDR3 sequence: CASSEGTSGPQDTQYF. CDR3 coding DNA: TGTGCCAGCAGTGAGGGGACTAGCGGTCCGCAAGATACGCAGTATTTT. The chain carries TRBV9 and TRBJ2-3; 11 bases fit TRBD2. The V and J ends lost 5 bases and 5 bases, in that order; junction bases with no gene match: 10. The CDR3 runs to 16 residues. Germline values: CDR1 SGDLS, CDR2 YYNGEE.

J is TRBJ2-3 and V is TRBV5-6; 7 positions match TRBD1. The germline V gene encodes CDR1 SGHDT and CDR2 YYEEEE. The V and J ends lost 0 bases and 4 bases, in that order; junction bases with no gene match: 8. The CDR3 totals 16 residues. CDR3 bases: TGTGCCAGCAGCTTGGGCACAGGGGCGGGCGCAGATACGCAGTATTTT. This sequence encodes CASSLGTGAGADTQYF.

The genes are TRBV11-2 and TRBJ2-2; the match to TRBD1 covers 8 bases. The CDR3 extends over 16 amino acids. The ends lost 0 bases at V and 6 bases at J; junction bases unmatched: 6. Germline V gene sequence: CDR1 SGHAT, CDR2 FQNNGV. The CDR3 region has the DNA TGTGCCAGCAGCTTAGAGGGCAGGGGGCCGGCCGGGGAGCTGTTTTTT. Amino acids: CASSLEGRGPAGELFF.

The chain joins TRBV5-1 to TRBJ2-5; 7 bases fit TRBD2. The ends lost 0 bases at V and 1 base at J; junction bases unmatched: 9. This CDR3 contains 17 residues. Per germline, CDR1 SGHRS and CDR2 YFSETQ. CDR3 region: CASSLAGASGAQETQYF. CDR3 in DNA: TGCGCCAGCAGCTTGGCCGGGGCTAGCGGAGCCCAAGAGACCCAGTACTTC. The whole variable domain, filled in from reference TRBV5-1 and TRBJ2-5, reads KAGVTQTPRYLIKTRGQQVTLSCSPISGHRSVSWYQQTPGQGLQFLFEYFSETQRNKGNFPGRFSGRQFSNSRSEMNVSTLELGDSALYLCASSLAGASGAQETQYFGPGTRLLVL.

The J gene is TRBJ2-2, the V gene TRBV29-1; D possibly uses TRBD1 or TRBD2 (6 bases each). Germline CDR1 is SQVTM and CDR2 is ANQGSEA. V lost 4 bases and J 5 bases, leaving 14 bases between the germline ends. This CDR3 is built from 14 residues. DNA for the CDR3: TGCAGCGTTGTCGGGAGAAGGGGGACCGGGGAGCTGTTTTTT. Translating gives CSVVGRRGTGELFF.

V usage is TRBV5-1 and J usage is TRBJ2-5; 7 positions agree with TRBD1. This CDR3 has 15 residues. V lost 4 bases, J lost 3 bases, and 9 bases stayed unmatched. Germline CDR1 SGHRS, CDR2 YFSETQ. CDR3 loop: CASSPTGRLEETQYF. For the CDR3, the DNA is TGCGCCAGCAGCCCGACAGGGCGGTTGGAAGAGACCCAGTACTTC.

The chain carries TRBV19 and TRBJ1-2; D gene uncertain. The CDR3 runs 12 residues. Trimming pared 3 bases from V and 8 bases from J, leaving 10 bases between. Germline CDR1 is LNHDA and CDR2 is SQIVND (reference sequence). The CDR3 nucleotides are TGTGCCAGTAGTATCCCGGGTTACGGCTACACCTTC. Amino acids: CASSIPGYGYTF.

The rearrangement joins TRBV6-5 to TRBJ1-1, with unresolved D. The CDR3 runs to 13 residues. CDR1 and CDR2 from the germline V gene are MNHEY and SVGAGI. Trimming left V 6 bases short and J 1 base short, with 9 bases between. The CDR3, as DNA: TGTGCCAGCAGAATAGGGTGGAACACTGAAGCTTTCTTT. This translates into CASRIGWNTEAFF.

V and J are TRBV28 and TRBJ2-7; the D is unclear. Deletions cut 3 bases from V and 3 bases from J, with 9 bases between. Germline CDR1 MDHEN, CDR2 SYDVKM. This CDR3 spans 13 amino acids. The CDR3 region has the DNA TGTGCCAGCAGTTTGGGCAGATACTACGAGCAGTACTTC. Translation gives CASSLGRYYEQYF. The variable domain in full, completed from reference TRBV28 and TRBJ2-7, reads DVKVTQSSRYLVKRTGEKVFLECVQDMDHENMFWYRQDPGLGLRLIYFSYDVKMKEKGDIPEGYSVSREKKERFSLILESASTNQTSMYLCASSLGRYYEQYFGPGTRLTVT.

The genes are TRBV6-5 and TRBJ1-4, with D possibly being TRBD1 (5 bases). This CDR3 contains 14 residues. From germline, CDR1 is MNHEY and CDR2 SVGAGI. The V gene lost 2 bases and the J gene lost 3 bases, with 7 bases spanning the gap. CDR3 loop: CASSYEGPNEKLFF. In DNA form, the CDR3 reads TGTGCCAGCAGTTACGAGGGGCCTAATGAAAAACTGTTTTTT.

The rearrangement uses TRBV18 and TRBJ2-7; a weak D match, TRBD2 (6 bases). The V end was cut by 1 base, the J end by 2 bases, with 12 bases between. Germline CDR1 reads KGHSH; CDR2 reads LQKENI. The CDR3 runs 15 residues. This chain's CDR3 is CASSPQGTPTYEQYF. The DNA for the CDR3 is TGTGCCAGCTCACCACAGGGGACTCCGACCTACGAGCAGTACTTC.

The V gene is TRBV5-1, the J gene TRBJ1-1; the D gene is possibly TRBD1 (5 bases). CDR1 is SGHRS and CDR2 is YFSETQ in the germline V gene. V was clipped by 0 bases and J by 1 base, with 7 bases between them. The CDR3 consists of 14 residues. CDR3 sequence (DNA): TGCGCCAGCAGCTTGGGACAGAGGAACACTGAAGCTTTCTTT. Protein: CASSLGQRNTEAFF. The full variable domain, its missing parts supplied by reference TRBV5-1 and TRBJ1-1, is KAGVTQTPRYLIKTRGQQVTLSCSPISGHRSVSWYQQTPGQGLQFLFEYFSETQRNKGNFPGRFSGRQFSNSRSEMNVSTLELGDSALYLCASSLGQRNTEAFFGQGTRLTVV.

This rearrangement joins TRBV28 to TRBJ2-7; D call uncertain. The CDR3 sequence is 10 residues long. Germline lookup yields CDR1 MDHEN and CDR2 SYDVKM. V dropped 3 bases and J dropped 6 bases, with 3 bases sitting between them. CDR3 DNA: TGTGCCAGCAGTTTGAGCGAGCAGTACTTC. This encodes CASSLSEQYF.

V gene TRBV5-4 combines with J gene TRBJ2-1; TRBD2 is a possible D gene (5 bases). The germline CDR1 and CDR2 sequences are SGHNT and YYREEE (reference sequence). The CDR3 extends over 15 amino acids. V shed 1 base and J shed 5 bases, with 13 bases lying between them. The CDR3 DNA reads as TGTGCCAGCAGCTTGTCAGCGGAGTTTCACAATGAGCAGTTCTTC. Translation gives CASSLSAEFHNEQFF.